A single sample gave rise to the 6 T cell receptor beta chains below, sequenced in a study of patients and donors after allogeneic stem cell transplantation. A single record per CDR3 protein comes from TCRdb applying MiXCR to the RT-PCR reads. The table shows about 960,000 distinct CDR3 sequences, with roughly 18% occurring only once. The sample taken for sequencing was blood, either unsorted or a sorted T cell fraction (not recorded which). The receptors come from a human donor who was either an allogeneic HSCT recipient or a stem cell or donor lymphocyte infusion donor (not recorded which). It is not recorded whose cells these are; they may come from a transplant donor.

This clonotype has a handful of counts. The chain recombines TRBV12-3 or TRBV12-4 with TRBJ2-2; TRBD2 agrees at 10 bases. The J segment lost 1 base and the V segment lost 3 bases, leaving 5 bases of the junction unmatched. The CDR3 covers 17 residues. CDR3 amino acids: CASSFFSGGLNTGELFF. Written as DNA, the CDR3 is TGTGCCAGCAGTTTCTTTAGCGGGGGGCTGAACACCGGGGAGCTGTTTTTT.

The chain recombines TRBV5-6 with TRBJ1-1, with D possibly TRBD1 on 5 matching bases. The ends were cut back, 4 bases at V and 6 bases at J, with 16 bases in the middle. The length of the CDR3 is 14 residues. Germline CDR1 and CDR2: SGHDT and YYEEEE. CDR3: CASSQWGGTPEAFF. CDR3 DNA sequence: TGTGCCAGCAGCCAGTGGGGGGGAACGCCTGAAGCTTTCTTT.

The chain couples TRBV6-1 to TRBJ1-4, with D hard to call. The V and J ends lost 5 bases and 7 bases respectively, with 14 bases between them. CDR1 and CDR2 (germline): MNHNS, SASEGT. CDR3 length equals 14 residues. CDR3 sequence: CASSRRGLVEKLFF. CDR3 DNA: TGTGCCAGCAGTCGCAGAGGACTCGTTGAAAAACTGTTTTTT.

CDR3 residues: CASSLAGYNTGELFF. The CDR3, as DNA: TGTGCCAGCAGCTTAGCAGGGTATAACACCGGGGAGCTGTTTTTT. The gene calls are TRBV7-2 and TRBJ2-2; D gene ambiguous. Germline CDR1 reads SGHTA; CDR2 reads FQGNSA. This CDR3 contains 15 residues. The V end lost 0 bases, the J end lost 2 bases, and 7 bases lay between the germline ends.

This clonotype has a count of ten or more. V is TRBV10-3 and J is TRBJ1-1; D not resolved. CDR3 size: 11 residues. CDR1 is ENHRY, CDR2 SYGVKD, per germline. V lost 11 bases, J lost 2 bases, and 9 bases lay in between. CDR3 loop: CAVKGNTEAFF. The CDR3 DNA reads as TGTGCCGTCAAGGGTAACACTGAAGCTTTCTTT.

The chain uses TRBV20-1 and TRBJ2-1; D might be TRBD1 (5 bases). V gave up 2 bases and J gave up 4 bases, with 9 bases separating them. Per the germline V gene, CDR1 is DFQATT and CDR2 is SNEGSKA (reference sequence). The CDR3 length is 13 residues. The CDR3 sequence is CSARRGQYNEQFF. The CDR3 region has the DNA TGCAGTGCTAGAAGGGGTCAGTACAATGAGCAGTTCTTC.